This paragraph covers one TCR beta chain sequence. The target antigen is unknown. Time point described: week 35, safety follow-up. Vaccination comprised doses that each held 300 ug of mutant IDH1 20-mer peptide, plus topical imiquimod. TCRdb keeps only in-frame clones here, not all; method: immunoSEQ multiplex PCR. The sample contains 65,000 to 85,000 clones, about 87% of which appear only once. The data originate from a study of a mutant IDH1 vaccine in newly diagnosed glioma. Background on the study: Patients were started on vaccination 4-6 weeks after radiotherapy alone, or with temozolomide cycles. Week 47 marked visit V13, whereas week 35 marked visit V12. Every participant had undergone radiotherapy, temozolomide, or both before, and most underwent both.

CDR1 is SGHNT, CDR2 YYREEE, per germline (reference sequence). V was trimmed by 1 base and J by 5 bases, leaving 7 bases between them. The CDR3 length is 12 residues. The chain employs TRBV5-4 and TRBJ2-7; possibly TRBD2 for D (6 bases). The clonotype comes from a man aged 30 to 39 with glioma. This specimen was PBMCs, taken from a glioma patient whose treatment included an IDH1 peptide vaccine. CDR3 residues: CASSLWGDEQYF. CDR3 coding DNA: TGTGCCAGCAGCTTGTGGGGGGACGAGCAGTACTTC.